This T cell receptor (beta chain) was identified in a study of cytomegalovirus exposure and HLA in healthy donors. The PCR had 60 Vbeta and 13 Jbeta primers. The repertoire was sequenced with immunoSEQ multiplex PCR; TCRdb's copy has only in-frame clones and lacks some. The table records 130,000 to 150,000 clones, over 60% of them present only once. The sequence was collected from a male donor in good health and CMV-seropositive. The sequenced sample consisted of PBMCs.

The CDR3 DNA is TGTGCCAGCAGGAGATCTAGCGTAGAGTTCTACGAGCAGTACTTC. Protein: CASRRSSVEFYEQYF. The rearrangement joins TRBV27 to TRBJ2-7; possibly TRBD2 for D (6 bases). This CDR3 is built from 15 residues. The V end was cut by 6 bases, the J end by 3 bases, with 18 bases between. Germline V gene data show CDR1 as MNHEY and CDR2 as SMNVEV (reference sequence).